The 10 T cell receptor beta chains given below trace back to one sample, sequenced in a study of early T cells in non-severe SARS-CoV-2 infection. From the 5' RACE reads, TCRdb called clonotypes with MiXCR, one entry per CDR3 protein. This table has approximately 37,000 distinct CDR3 sequences, over 3.5% appearing once. The sequenced material came from whole blood. These receptors all stem from an adult who was a healthcare worker with PCR-confirmed SARS-CoV-2 infection or an uninfected control (not recorded which).

V gene TRBV3-1 combines with J gene TRBJ1-2; D is undetermined. Germline V CDR1 and CDR2: LGHDT, YNNKEL (reference sequence). V was cut by 4 bases and J by 8 bases, with 14 bases left in between. This CDR3 spans 13 amino acids. The CDR3 DNA reads TGTGCCAGCAGCCCCGTTACATTGGGGGGCTACACCTTC. It is translated as CASSPVTLGGYTF. The variable domain in full, completed from reference TRBV3-1 and TRBJ1-2, reads DTAVSQTPKYLVTQMGNDKSIKCEQNLGHDTMYWYKQDSKKFLKIMFSYNNKELIINETVPNRFSPKSPDKAHLNLHINSLELGDSAVYFCASSPVTLGGYTFGSGTRLTVV.

The V call is TRBV29-1, the J call TRBJ2-5; D unresolved. CDR3 length: 14 amino acids. Trimming removed 3 bases from V and 1 base from J, with 12 bases in between. From germline, CDR1 is SQVTM and CDR2 ANQGSEA. The CDR3 reads CSVDVGSGQETQYF. DNA of the CDR3: TGCAGCGTTGATGTGGGGTCGGGCCAAGAGACCCAGTACTTC. The entire variable domain, with the rest obtained from reference TRBV29-1 and TRBJ2-5, is as follows: SAVISQKPSRDICQRGTSLTIQCQVDSQVTMMFWYRQQPGQSLTLIATANQGSEATYESGFVIDKFPISRPNLTFSTLTVSNMSPEDSSIYLCSVDVGSGQETQYFGPGTRLLVL.

The sample holds many counts of this clonotype. The chain uses TRBV5-1 and TRBJ2-2; TRBD1 might be the D (6 bases). The CDR3 consists of 13 residues. Germline V lookup: CDR1 SGHRS, CDR2 YFSETQ. V lost 2 bases and J lost 4, with 6 bases in between. The CDR3 DNA is TGCGCCAGCAGCTTACAGGGCACCGGGGAGCTGTTTTTT. This encodes CASSLQGTGELFF.

This clonotype was detected many times. The chain has TRBV11-2 and TRBJ2-6, with D uncertain. V lost 8 bases to trimming and J lost 0 bases, with 17 bases between them. This CDR3 is 17 amino acids long. CDR1 is SGHAT and CDR2 is FQNNGV in the germline V gene. The CDR3 spells CASRPTNMNSGANVLTF. CDR3 DNA: TGTGCCAGCCGCCCAACTAACATGAACTCTGGGGCCAACGTCCTGACTTTC.

This clonotype showed up many times. The chain has TRBV5-1 and TRBJ2-1; 10 bases are shared with TRBD2. J lost 9 bases, V lost 0 bases, and 9 bases had no gene match. The CDR3 loop spans 16 amino acids. From germline, CDR1 is SGHRS and CDR2 YFSETQ. CDR3 amino acids: CASSLGSRSSGSEQFF. As DNA, the CDR3 is TGCGCCAGCAGCTTGGGCTCGAGGTCTAGCGGGAGTGAGCAGTTCTTC.

This clonotype was counted many times. Here the CDR3 DNA reads TGCGCCAGCAGCCAAGATGCGGGGGGGTACGCCAGTGAGCAGTTCTTC. This gives the protein CASSQDAGGYASEQFF. The rearrangement uses TRBV4-3 and TRBJ2-1; 9 bases line up with TRBD2. J lost 9 bases, V lost 0 bases, and 9 bases had no gene match. Germline CDR1 reads LGHNA; CDR2 reads YSLEER. The CDR3 is 16 amino acids.

This rearrangement joins TRBV7-9 to TRBJ2-5, with unresolved D. The CDR3 runs to 15 residues. Trimming removed 1 base from V and 0 bases from J, with 9 bases in between. CDR1 and CDR2 (germline): SEHNR, FQNEAQ (reference sequence). The CDR3 here is CASSLGQSYQETQYF. The DNA for the CDR3 is TGTGCCAGCAGCTTAGGACAATCGTACCAAGAGACCCAGTACTTC.

This clonotype was recorded many times. The rearrangement links TRBV5-1 to TRBJ1-5; TRBD1 might be the D (6 bases). The CDR3 loop spans 15 amino acids. In germline, CDR1 is SGHRS, CDR2 YFSETQ. Trimming removed 0 bases from V and 4 bases from J, with 11 bases in between. The CDR3 region is CASSLGPGANQPQHF. In DNA form, the CDR3 reads TGCGCCAGCAGCTTGGGTCCAGGGGCAAATCAGCCCCAGCATTTT.

The gene calls are TRBV2 and TRBJ2-1, with no clear D. V lost 0 bases and J 0 bases, leaving 6 bases between the germline ends. The germline gives CDR1 SNHLY, CDR2 FYNNEI. The CDR3 consists of 15 residues. Here the CDR3 reads CASSEAVSSYNEQFF. In DNA form, the CDR3 reads TGTGCCAGCAGTGAAGCGGTTAGCTCCTACAATGAGCAGTTCTTC. The full variable domain, with the rest looked up from reference TRBV2 and TRBJ2-1, is EPEVTQTPSHQVTQMGQEVILRCVPISNHLYFYWYRQILGQKVEFLVSFYNNEISEKSEIFDDQFSVERPDGSNFTLKIRSTKLEDSAMYFCASSEAVSSYNEQFFGPGTRLTVL.

This clonotype has only one observation. The V gene is TRBV5-1, the J gene TRBJ2-7; D is unclear. CDR3 size: 13 residues. V gave up 0 bases and J gave up 0 bases, with 4 bases separating them. Germline assignment: CDR1 SGHRS and CDR2 YFSETQ. The CDR3 DNA follows: TGCGCCAGCAGCTTGGTTCCCTCCTACGAGCAGTACTTC. Translating gives CASSLVPSYEQYF.